These T cell receptor beta chains were read from a single sample in a study of cytomegalovirus exposure and HLA in healthy donors. Using immunoSEQ multiplex PCR, the repertoire was profiled, and TCRdb retains in-frame clones only, with some absent. The sample lists around 150,000 clones, about 78% occurring once. Input material: PBMCs. Source of these receptors: a male donor in good health and CMV-seronegative. Each CDR3 is given with its conserved first and last residue. Fields, in order: clone size, J gene, V gene, D gene, CDR3 DNA, CDR3 protein. D genes are given only for firm matches. Some rows mark clone size as missing; the rest say once, few, many or name a class of expanded clone.

clone_size: -
j_call: TRBJ2-2
v_call: TRBV6-5
d_call: -
cdr3_nt: TGTGCCAGCAGTTACTCTGGGAGGAGCACCGGGGAGCTGTTTTTT
cdr3_aa: CASSYSGRSTGELFF

clone_size: -
j_call: TRBJ2-3
v_call: TRBV7-2
d_call: -
cdr3_nt: TGTGCCAGCAGCTTCCCTCAGTATACGCAGTATTTT
cdr3_aa: CASSFPQYTQYF

clone_size: few
j_call: TRBJ2-7
v_call: TRBV28
d_call: -
cdr3_nt: TGTGCCAGCAGTTTATGGCAGGACGAGCAGTACTTC
cdr3_aa: CASSLWQDEQYF

clone_size: -
j_call: TRBJ1-1
v_call: TRBV15
d_call: TRBD1
cdr3_nt: TGTGCCACCAGCAGGAGAATACAGGGGACGACTGAAGCTTTCTTT
cdr3_aa: CATSRRIQGTTEAFF

clone_size: few
j_call: TRBJ1-2
v_call: TRBV5-1
d_call: -
cdr3_nt: TGCGCCAGCAGCTTGGACAGCTATGGCTACACCTTC
cdr3_aa: CASSLDSYGYTF

clone_size: -
j_call: TRBJ1-6
v_call: TRBV4-1
d_call: -
cdr3_nt: TGCGCCAGCAGCCAAGATAGGTCTCGGGACATAAATTCACCCCTCCACTTT
cdr3_aa: CASSQDRSRDINSPLHF

clone_size: -
j_call: TRBJ2-1
v_call: TRBV21-1
d_call: -
cdr3_nt: TGTGCCAGCCGCCACGGTACGGGCAATGAGCAGTTCTTC
cdr3_aa: CASRHGTGNEQFF

clone_size: -
j_call: TRBJ1-2
v_call: TRBV4-1
d_call: TRBD1
cdr3_nt: TGCGCCAGCAGCCACGGGGACAGGGAGTACTATGGCTACACCTTC
cdr3_aa: CASSHGDREYYGYTF

clone_size: -
j_call: TRBJ1-2
v_call: TRBV29-1
d_call: -
cdr3_nt: TGCAGCGTTTCCCGACAAACGGGCTACACCTTC
cdr3_aa: CSVSRQTGYTF

clone_size: -
j_call: TRBJ2-2
v_call: TRBV13
d_call: TRBD1
cdr3_nt: TGTGCCAGCAGCTTGCGGGACAGGGGCGGGTCCGGGGAGCTGTTTTTT
cdr3_aa: CASSLRDRGGSGELFF

clone_size: once
j_call: TRBJ1-1
v_call: TRBV15
d_call: -
cdr3_nt: TGTGCCACCAGCCCAGCCACAGGGAACACTGAAGCTTTCTTT
cdr3_aa: CATSPATGNTEAFF

clone_size: -
j_call: TRBJ1-5
v_call: TRBV30
d_call: -
cdr3_nt: TGTGCCTGGACGGGGGGTGGCAATCAGCCCCAGCATTTT
cdr3_aa: CAWTGGGNQPQHF

clone_size: few
j_call: TRBJ2-3
v_call: TRBV2
d_call: -
cdr3_nt: TGTGCCAGCAGCACTAGTACAGATACGCAGTATTTT
cdr3_aa: CASSTSTDTQYF

clone_size: few
j_call: TRBJ2-3
v_call: TRBV19
d_call: TRBD2
cdr3_nt: TGTGCCAGTAGGACTAGCGGGGCAACAGATACGCAGTATTTT
cdr3_aa: CASRTSGATDTQYF

clone_size: -
j_call: TRBJ2-7
v_call: TRBV28
d_call: TRBD1
cdr3_nt: TGTGCCAGCAGCGCGGGACAGGGGCGGAACGAGCAGTACTTC
cdr3_aa: CASSAGQGRNEQYF

clone_size: -
j_call: TRBJ2-7
v_call: TRBV13
d_call: TRBD1
cdr3_nt: TGTGCCAGCAGCCCTGCCAGGGGGCCCTACGAGCAGTACTTC
cdr3_aa: CASSPARGPYEQYF

clone_size: once
j_call: TRBJ2-1
v_call: TRBV6-4
d_call: -
cdr3_nt: TGTGCCAGCAGCGATCAACACCTCAATGAGCAGTTCTTC
cdr3_aa: CASSDQHLNEQFF

clone_size: -
j_call: TRBJ1-2
v_call: TRBV5-1
d_call: -
cdr3_nt: TGCGCCAGCAGCTTGGACAGGGACGTCTATGGCTACACCTTC
cdr3_aa: CASSLDRDVYGYTF

clone_size: -
j_call: TRBJ2-7
v_call: TRBV11-2
d_call: -
cdr3_nt: TGTGCCAGCAGCCCTAGGGGTAGGGCTACTCTTACGTACGAGCAGTACTTC
cdr3_aa: CASSPRGRATLTYEQYF

clone_size: -
j_call: TRBJ1-5
v_call: TRBV2
d_call: TRBD1
cdr3_nt: TGTGCCAGCAGGCGGGACAGGGGCAATCAGCCCCAGCATTTT
cdr3_aa: CASRRDRGNQPQHF

clone_size: -
j_call: TRBJ2-2
v_call: TRBV19
d_call: -
cdr3_nt: TGTGCCAGTAGTATATCGAGGACCGGGGAGCTGTTTTTT
cdr3_aa: CASSISRTGELFF

clone_size: -
j_call: TRBJ1-1
v_call: TRBV6-5
d_call: -
cdr3_nt: TGTGCCAGCAGTGTGGGGGGAATGAACACTGAAGCTTTCTTT
cdr3_aa: CASSVGGMNTEAFF

clone_size: -
j_call: TRBJ2-2
v_call: TRBV7-9
d_call: -
cdr3_nt: TGTGCCAGCAGCTTAACAGGCGTGAACACCGGGGAGCTGTTTTTT
cdr3_aa: CASSLTGVNTGELFF

clone_size: -
j_call: TRBJ1-2
v_call: TRBV7-2
d_call: -
cdr3_nt: TGTGCCAGCAGCAACCCAGGGGTAGGCTACACCTTC
cdr3_aa: CASSNPGVGYTF

clone_size: -
j_call: TRBJ1-1
v_call: TRBV27
d_call: -
cdr3_nt: TGTGCCAGCAGTTTAGGGCCTAACACTGAAGCTTTCTTT
cdr3_aa: CASSLGPNTEAFF

clone_size: -
j_call: TRBJ1-5
v_call: TRBV4-1
d_call: -
cdr3_nt: TGCGCCAGCAGCCAGCGCGGGGGAGATAGCAATCAGCCCCAGCATTTT
cdr3_aa: CASSQRGGDSNQPQHF

clone_size: -
j_call: TRBJ2-7
v_call: TRBV6-1
d_call: TRBD2
cdr3_nt: TGTGCCAGCAGTGCTCTAGCGGGGGCCTCCTACGAGCAGTACTTC
cdr3_aa: CASSALAGASYEQYF

clone_size: few
j_call: TRBJ1-5
v_call: TRBV2
d_call: -
cdr3_nt: TGTGCCAGCAGTGGAGGCACTAGCAATCAGCCCCAGCATTTT
cdr3_aa: CASSGGTSNQPQHF

clone_size: -
j_call: TRBJ2-7
v_call: TRBV15
d_call: TRBD2
cdr3_nt: TGTGCCACCAGCAGAGATTCCGGGACTACACTCTACGAGCAGTACTTC
cdr3_aa: CATSRDSGTTLYEQYF

clone_size: -
j_call: TRBJ2-7
v_call: TRBV9
d_call: TRBD2
cdr3_nt: TGTGCCAGCAGCGCCCCCGAGAGCGGGGGAAAGGAGGCATACGAGCAGTACTTC
cdr3_aa: CASSAPESGGKEAYEQYF

clone_size: few
j_call: TRBJ1-2
v_call: TRBV5-1
d_call: TRBD1
cdr3_nt: TGCGCCAGCAGGCAGGGGACAGGGGCTAACTATGGCTACACCTTC
cdr3_aa: CASRQGTGANYGYTF

clone_size: once
j_call: TRBJ1-2
v_call: TRBV7-2
d_call: -
cdr3_nt: TGTGCCAGCAGCCCCGGGACGGGGACTATGGGCTACACCTTC
cdr3_aa: CASSPGTGTMGYTF

clone_size: -
j_call: TRBJ2-7
v_call: TRBV28
d_call: TRBD2
cdr3_nt: TGTGCCAGCAGTTTTGGACTAGCGGGCGAGCAGTACTTC
cdr3_aa: CASSFGLAGEQYF

clone_size: -
j_call: TRBJ2-5
v_call: TRBV5-4
d_call: -
cdr3_nt: TGTGCCAGCAGCTTGGCGGGGGGGACAGGGAGGGAGACCCAGTACTTC
cdr3_aa: CASSLAGGTGRETQYF

clone_size: few
j_call: TRBJ2-7
v_call: TRBV6-5
d_call: -
cdr3_nt: TGTGGGGCAGGCAACTACGAGCAGTACTTC
cdr3_aa: CGAGNYEQYF

clone_size: few
j_call: TRBJ2-2
v_call: TRBV7-8
d_call: -
cdr3_nt: TGTGCCAGCAGCTTTCGGGTCACCGGGGAGCTGTTTTTT
cdr3_aa: CASSFRVTGELFF

clone_size: -
j_call: TRBJ2-2
v_call: TRBV7-3
d_call: -
cdr3_nt: TGTGCCAGCAGCCGGAGGGGGGGAACGAACACCGGGGAGCTGTTTTTT
cdr3_aa: CASSRRGGTNTGELFF

clone_size: -
j_call: TRBJ2-5
v_call: TRBV6-5
d_call: -
cdr3_nt: TGTGCCACCCAGGGCGGCGGAGAGCAGTACTTC
cdr3_aa: CATQGGGEQYF

clone_size: once
j_call: TRBJ2-5
v_call: TRBV9
d_call: TRBD2
cdr3_nt: TGTGCCAGCAGCGTAGCGGGCCGTGGGGGGGTGACAGAGACCCAGTACTTC
cdr3_aa: CASSVAGRGGVTETQYF

clone_size: -
j_call: TRBJ2-2
v_call: TRBV7-9
d_call: -
cdr3_nt: TGTGCCAGCAGCGAGGGGGGGATTGACACCGGGGAGCTGTTTTTT
cdr3_aa: CASSEGGIDTGELFF

clone_size: -
j_call: TRBJ1-1
v_call: TRBV25-1
d_call: TRBD1
cdr3_nt: TGTGCCAGCAGAGAGACAGGGCTTAACACTGAAGCTTTCTTT
cdr3_aa: CASRETGLNTEAFF

clone_size: -
j_call: TRBJ2-3
v_call: TRBV18
d_call: TRBD2
cdr3_nt: TGTGCCAGCTCACCATCCAGCGGGAGTGGATCAGATACGCAGTATTTT
cdr3_aa: CASSPSSGSGSDTQYF

clone_size: -
j_call: TRBJ1-5
v_call: TRBV4-1
d_call: -
cdr3_nt: TGCGCCAGCAGCCAAGGTATTTATCAGCCCCAGCATTTT
cdr3_aa: CASSQGIYQPQHF

clone_size: -
j_call: TRBJ1-5
v_call: TRBV2
d_call: -
cdr3_nt: TGTGCCAGCAGTGAGGCGGTTTATAGCAATCAGCCCCAGCATTTT
cdr3_aa: CASSEAVYSNQPQHF

clone_size: -
j_call: TRBJ2-7
v_call: TRBV4-2
d_call: -
cdr3_nt: TGTGTCAGCAGCCAAATTCGGAACACAGCCCACGAGCAGTACTTC
cdr3_aa: CVSSQIRNTAHEQYF

clone_size: -
j_call: TRBJ2-7
v_call: TRBV7-2
d_call: TRBD2
cdr3_nt: TGTGCCAGCAGCTTAGGACTAGCGGGGCACGAGCAGTACTTC
cdr3_aa: CASSLGLAGHEQYF

clone_size: -
j_call: TRBJ2-3
v_call: TRBV7-9
d_call: TRBD2
cdr3_nt: TGTGCCAGCAGTTCGGGGGGGGGACACCTCCGGCCAGATACGCAGTATTTT
cdr3_aa: CASSSGGGHLRPDTQYF